This T cell receptor (beta chain) was recorded in a study of cytomegalovirus exposure and HLA in healthy donors. General study findings and limits: Per published accounts, TCR beta sequences correctly predicted the HLA-A and HLA-B alleles of most subjects.

V lost 0 bases and J lost 2, with 7 bases in between. In germline, CDR1 is WSHSY, CDR2 SAAADI. There are 14 residues in the CDR3. A note on this clone: The antigen remains undetermined.

The PCR contained 60 Vbeta and 13 Jbeta primers. Measured with immunoSEQ multiplex PCR; TCRdb has only the in-frame clones, and not every one. The sample holds around 94,000 clones, 75% to 85% seen once. The TCR originated in a woman in her thirties or forties in good health and CMV-seronegative. V usage is TRBV10-2 and J usage is TRBJ1-2; weak D call: TRBD1 (6 bases). The material sequenced was PBMCs. The CDR3 loop is CASSESRGNYGYTF. For the CDR3, the DNA is TGCGCCAGCAGTGAGTCGAGGGGGAACTATGGCTACACCTTC.